This T cell receptor beta chain was documented in a study of identical twins. Many counts were recorded for this clonotype. Germline CDR1 reads SGHDN; CDR2 reads FVKESK. The CDR3 sequence is 18 residues long. V lost 4 bases to trimming and J lost 1 base; unmatched junction nucleotides: 12. TCRdb fed the 5' RACE reads into MiXCR, producing one record per CDR3 protein. The data contain 690,000 or so distinct CDR3 sequences, 8.5% to 9% of them singletons. These data also featured in a second study, about yellow fever vaccine responses in identical twins.

This clonotype was obtained from a woman between 18 and 29 years old in good health. The rearrangement joins TRBV14 to TRBJ2-2; TRBD1 agrees at 7 bases. Material: PBMCs. CDR3 loop: CASSPQRGPGLNTGELFF. The CDR3 region has the DNA TGTGCCAGCAGCCCTCAAAGGGGGCCAGGACTGAACACCGGGGAGCTGTTTTTT.